The 22 T cell receptor beta chains reported below all come from one sample, sequenced in a study of technical replicates of blood from a handful of donors. Assay: immunoSEQ multiplex PCR; the TCRdb copy retains only in-frame clones and omits some. The data hold 65,000 to 80,000 clones, with 95% to 97% observed a single time. The sample was T cells isolated from PBMCs. The receptors shown here come from a human donor in good health.

The chain has TRBV4-1 and TRBJ2-2, with D uncertain. CDR3 length equals 15 residues. V was clipped by 0 bases and J by 4 bases, with 9 bases between them. CDR1 is MGHRA and CDR2 is YSYEKL in the germline V gene. The CDR3 bases are TGCGCCAGCAGCCAAGAAAAGCGTAGCACCGGGGAGCTGTTTTTT. Translated, it gives CASSQEKRSTGELFF.

This clone appeared a single time. The chain carries TRBV2 and TRBJ2-1; 14 bases are a match to TRBD2. This CDR3 is built from 17 residues. Trimming took 3 bases from V and 7 from J; bases not matched to a gene: 8. CDR1 and CDR2 from the germline V gene are SNHLY and FYNNEI. For the CDR3, the DNA is TGTGCCAGCAGTGACCTCTCCGGGACTAGCGGGAGTAATGAGCAGTTCTTC. Translated, it gives CASSDLSGTSGSNEQFF.

The chain recombines TRBV10-3 with TRBJ2-2, with 8 nucleotides matching TRBD2. Germline values: CDR1 ENHRY, CDR2 SYGVKD. The CDR3 totals 16 residues. The V segment lost 3 bases and the J segment 0 bases; nucleotides outside the gene matches: 3. The CDR3 sequence: CAISDLSGTNTGELFF. The CDR3 nucleotides are TGTGCCATCAGTGACCTTAGCGGGACGAACACCGGGGAGCTGTTTTTT.

The chain carries TRBV10-1 and TRBJ1-1, with D possibly being TRBD1 (6 bases). Trimming took off 4 bases at V and 6 bases at J, with 12 bases between the two ends. The CDR3 sequence is 13 residues long. Germline assignment: CDR1 WNHNN and CDR2 SYGVQD (reference sequence). The CDR3 sequence is CASSANRVAEAFF. DNA for the CDR3: TGCGCCAGCAGTGCCAACAGGGTTGCTGAAGCTTTCTTT.

V gene TRBV11-2 combines with J gene TRBJ1-2; D gene unclear. The germline V gene has CDR1 SGHAT and CDR2 FQNNGV. V was shortened by 2 bases and J by 2 bases, with 6 bases between the two germline ends. This CDR3 is 13 amino acids long. The CDR3 DNA follows: TGTGCCAGCAGCTTAAGTCAGAACTATGGCTACACCTTC. Amino acid sequence: CASSLSQNYGYTF.

The chain joins TRBV6-5 to TRBJ2-7; TRBD1 agrees at 9 bases. V lost 2 bases and J lost 6; bases outside the gene matches: 8. The germline CDR1 and CDR2 sequences are MNHEY and SVGAGI. The CDR3 has 15 amino acids. The CDR3 sequence is CASSYPGTGSREQYF. The CDR3 DNA follows: TGTGCCAGCAGTTACCCTGGGACAGGGAGTCGCGAGCAGTACTTC.

V gene TRBV4-3 combines with J gene TRBJ2-7; the D gene is possibly TRBD2 (5 bases). The CDR3 is made up of 12 amino acids. V was shortened by 5 bases and J by 6 bases, with 11 bases between the two germline ends. Germline CDR1 LGHNA, CDR2 YSLEER. CDR3 residues: CASSIGRGEQYF. The CDR3 bases are TGCGCCAGCAGCATTGGACGGGGCGAGCAGTACTTC.

J is TRBJ1-1 and V is TRBV6-5; possibly TRBD1 for D (5 bases). The V end was cut by 0 bases, the J end by 0 bases, with 8 bases between. The V gene's germline CDR1 is MNHEY and CDR2 SVGAGI. The CDR3 spans 15 residues. The CDR3 region has the DNA TGTGCCAGCAGTTACTCGGGGCAACTGAACACTGAAGCTTTCTTT. It codes for CASSYSGQLNTEAFF.

The chain links TRBV9 to TRBJ2-5, with 9 bases lining up with TRBD2. The CDR3 totals 16 residues. With 3 bases clipped from V and 4 bases from J, the junction kept 10 bases outside the gene matches. The germline CDR1 and CDR2 sequences are SGDLS and YYNGEE. Written as DNA, the CDR3 is TGTGCCAGCAGCGCTGTGGGAATAGCGGGAGTAGAGACCCAGTACTTC. This encodes CASSAVGIAGVETQYF.

The chain couples TRBV7-7 to TRBJ2-2, with a weak D call TRBD2 (5 bases). CDR1 SSHAT and CDR2 FNYEAQ come from the germline V gene (reference sequence). The germline V and J ends were trimmed by 0 bases and 4 bases, with 9 bases remaining between them. This CDR3 is built from 15 residues. This CDR3 is CASSLAGEATGELFF. DNA for the CDR3: TGTGCCAGCAGCTTAGCGGGAGAGGCCACCGGGGAGCTGTTTTTT.

The chain combines TRBV7-3 with TRBJ2-2, with D possibly being TRBD1 (6 bases). Germline CDR1 reads SGHTA; CDR2 reads FQGTGA. V lost 2 bases to trimming and J lost 3 bases, with 16 bases between them. This CDR3 spans 17 amino acids. CDR3 protein: CASSLAQTGQDTGELFF. CDR3 sequence (DNA): TGTGCCAGCAGCTTAGCCCAGACAGGCCAAGACACCGGGGAGCTGTTTTTT.

The chain joins TRBV15 to TRBJ1-3; no firm D call. Deletions cut 5 bases from V and 0 bases from J, with 11 bases between. This CDR3 has 15 amino acids. Germline V gene lookup returns CDR1 LNHNV and CDR2 YYDKDF (reference sequence). CDR3 sequence reads: CATSQGGSSGNTIYF. CDR3 DNA sequence: TGTGCCACCAGCCAAGGCGGGTCCTCTGGAAACACCATATATTTT.

The chain links TRBV6-5 to TRBJ2-2; D is ambiguous. V was clipped by 6 bases and J by 7 bases, with 18 bases between them. CDR3 size: 15 residues. From germline, CDR1 is MNHEY and CDR2 SVGAGI. This chain's CDR3 is CASSPLAAVYGELFF. CDR3 nucleotides: TGTGCCAGCAGCCCCCTGGCGGCGGTCTACGGGGAGCTGTTTTTT.

The rearrangement uses TRBV19 and TRBJ1-5; 7 nucleotides match TRBD1. Germline V lookup: CDR1 LNHDA, CDR2 SQIVND (reference sequence). CDR3 length: 15 amino acids. After removal of 3 bases from V and 6 bases from J, the junction contained 8 bases not matched to a gene. The CDR3 spells CASSIGEGAGQPQHF. The CDR3 DNA is TGTGCCAGTAGTATCGGCGAGGGGGCAGGTCAGCCCCAGCATTTT.

The J gene is TRBJ1-1, the V gene TRBV2, with D hard to call. The CDR3 contains 12 residues. V was cut by 5 bases and J by 3 bases, with 7 bases left in between. Per the germline V gene, CDR1 is SNHLY and CDR2 is FYNNEI. The CDR3 reads CASSRGHTEAFF. The CDR3 nucleotides are TGTGCCAGCAGTCGGGGTCACACTGAAGCTTTCTTT.

The chain has TRBV7-2 and TRBJ2-1; D call uncertain. The CDR3 is 11 amino acids. Trimming cost V 3 bases and J 8 bases, with 5 bases left between them. Germline values: CDR1 SGHTA, CDR2 FQGNSA. CDR3 sequence reads: CASSFLDEQFF. CDR3 DNA sequence: TGTGCCAGCAGCTTTTTAGATGAGCAGTTCTTC.

The chain uses TRBV7-9 and TRBJ2-1; 8 bases are a match to TRBD1. CDR1 is SEHNR and CDR2 is FQNEAQ in the germline V gene (reference sequence). Losses at the gene ends were 6 bases for V and 3 bases for J; bases not matched to a gene: 7. The CDR3 runs to 15 residues. Here the CDR3 reads CASRHDGTGYNEQFF. In nucleotides, the CDR3 is TGTGCCAGCAGGCACGACGGGACAGGCTACAATGAGCAGTTCTTC.

The rearrangement uses TRBV5-4 and TRBJ2-6, with unresolved D. Germline V gene lookup returns CDR1 SGHNT and CDR2 YYREEE (reference sequence). The CDR3 loop spans 14 amino acids. V lost 3 bases, J lost 4 bases, and 8 bases lay in between. CDR3 DNA sequence: TGTGCCAGCAGCTCGGTGGGCGGGGCCAACGTCCTGACTTTC. Its protein product is CASSSVGGANVLTF. Together with reference TRBV5-4 and TRBJ2-6, the CDR3 gives the full variable domain: ETGVTQSPTHLIKTRGQQVTLRCSSQSGHNTVSWYQQALGQGPQFIFQYYREEENGRGNFPPRFSGLQFPNYSSELNVNALELDDSALYLCASSSVGGANVLTFGAGSRLTVL.

V usage is TRBV11-3 and J usage is TRBJ2-7; unclear D gene. The germline CDR1 and CDR2 sequences are SGHNT and YENEEA. The CDR3 has 16 residues. Deletions cut 0 bases from V and 0 bases from J, with 12 bases between. The CDR3 loop is CASSLDFGGVSYEQYF. DNA for the CDR3: TGTGCCAGCAGCTTAGATTTCGGCGGTGTCTCCTACGAGCAGTACTTC.

The genes are TRBV6-5 and TRBJ2-1, with D possibly being TRBD2 (6 bases). V was trimmed by 5 bases and J by 2 bases, leaving 13 bases between them. The CDR3 covers 15 residues. Germline V gives CDR1 MNHEY, CDR2 SVGAGI. The CDR3 nucleotides read TGTGCCAGCAGTCCGGGACTGGGGCCCTACAATGAGCAGTTCTTC. Amino acid sequence: CASSPGLGPYNEQFF.

This clone occurred once. The chain couples TRBV25-1 to TRBJ2-7, with 7 bases identical to TRBD1. The CDR3 sequence is 15 residues long. Unmatched junction bases numbered 12, after V lost 6 bases and J lost 4 bases. Germline V gene sequence: CDR1 MGHDK, CDR2 SYGVNS. The CDR3 here is CASSAGTAELYEQYF. CDR3 sequence (DNA): TGTGCCAGCAGCGCCGGGACAGCTGAGTTGTACGAGCAGTACTTC.

The V gene is TRBV6-1, the J gene TRBJ2-4; 9 nucleotides line up with TRBD1. J gave up 7 bases and V 7 bases, and 11 bases lay outside the gene matches. Per germline, CDR1 MNHNS and CDR2 SASEGT. The length of the CDR3 is 15 residues. The CDR3 DNA follows: TGTGCCAGCAATCCGACAGGGGGGGGCCGGAACATTCAGTACTTC. Residues: CASNPTGGGRNIQYF.